The sequence of this T cell receptor (beta chain) was determined in a study of blood T cell repertoires in COVID-19. Whole-study context: Collection of acute and convalescent COVID-19 samples took place in the United States, Italy and Spain. T cells, B-cell-depleted T cells, or PBMCs provided the cDNA or gDNA that served as material.

Living in about 25 US areas, the participants were between roughly 18 and 90 years of age. Original processing methods: Counts of nucleated cells, estimated from reference gene primer amplification, were obtained. Sequencing was performed with immunoSEQ multiplex PCR; in TCRdb, only in-frame clones are kept and a portion is missing. V, J and clone size derive from that table, while D and trimming were established from the DNA sequence. Of 250,000 to 300,000 clones in the sample, more than 65% were seen once. CDR3 length: 15 amino acids. The ends lost 3 bases at V and 5 bases at J; junction bases unmatched: 5. CDR1 is MGHRA, CDR2 YSYEKL, per germline.

The sample comprised PBMCs or T cells enriched from blood (not recorded which). J is TRBJ1-1 and V is TRBV4-1, with 11 bases that match TRBD1. The source is a middle-aged man who had recovered from COVID-19. The CDR3 sequence is CASSQTGTGGTEAFF. The CDR3 region has the DNA TGCGCCAGCAGCCAGACTGGGACAGGGGGAACTGAAGCTTTCTTT.